What follows are 28 T cell receptor beta chains derived from one specimen sequenced in a study of cytomegalovirus exposure and HLA in healthy donors. The assay was immunoSEQ multiplex PCR, and TCRdb's table has in-frame clones only and misses some. Among a few hundred thousand clones, 70% to 90% were seen once, and the ten largest hold under 0.85%. The sample comprised PBMCs. The receptors were sampled from a woman younger than 35 in good health and CMV-seronegative.

V and J are TRBV7-2 and TRBJ1-1; a possible D gene is TRBD1 (5 bases). Trimming removed 2 bases at V and 10 bases at J, with 17 bases between. Germline CDR1 reads SGHTA; CDR2 reads FQGNSA. This CDR3 region has 14 residues. CDR3 bases: TGTGCCAGCAGCTTAAGTCGGGACTCGGGAGGAGCTTTCTTT. Translating gives CASSLSRDSGGAFF. Full variable domain (remainder filled in from reference TRBV7-2 and TRBJ1-1): GAGVSQSPSNKVTEKGKDVELRCDPISGHTALYWYRQSLGQGLEFLIYFQGNSAPDKSGLPSDRFSAERTGGSVSTLTIQRTQQEDSAVYLCASSLSRDSGGAFFGQGTRLTVV.

This chain connects TRBV18 to TRBJ2-2; 10 bases align to TRBD1. The CDR3 totals 20 residues. The V gene end was trimmed by 4 bases and the J gene end by 1 base; junction bases not matched to a gene: 15. Germline values: CDR1 KGHSH, CDR2 LQKENI. The CDR3 bases are TGTGCCAGCTCACGTGGGGCTTGGACAGGGGGGTCGGGGAACACCGGGGAGCTGTTTTTT. It encodes CASSRGAWTGGSGNTGELFF.

The genes are TRBV6-1 and TRBJ1-2, with 7 bases that match TRBD1. The CDR3 spans 15 residues. Germline-derived CDR1 and CDR2 are MNHNS and SASEGT. V was pared by 0 bases and J by 6 bases, with 7 bases of the junction left unmatched. The CDR3 region has the DNA TGTGCCAGCAGTGAAGCGACAGGGAGTCCGGATGGCTACACCTTC. This gives the protein CASSEATGSPDGYTF.

The J gene is TRBJ1-2, the V gene TRBV4-3, with 7 bases lining up with TRBD1. Germline CDR1 and CDR2: LGHNA and YSLEER. The CDR3 is made up of 15 amino acids. The V and J ends lost 0 bases and 4 bases, in that order; junction bases with no gene match: 5. The CDR3 loop reads CASSQDRTGAYGYTF. In DNA form, the CDR3 reads TGCGCCAGCAGCCAAGATAGAACAGGGGCCTATGGCTACACCTTC.

The chain joins TRBV9 to TRBJ1-2, with D tentatively TRBD1 (5 bases). Germline V gives CDR1 SGDLS, CDR2 YYNGEE. This CDR3 region has 14 residues. V was clipped by 4 bases and J by 0 bases, with 10 bases between them. The CDR3 protein is CASSPPGPNYGYTF. The CDR3 coding sequence is TGTGCCAGCAGCCCTCCAGGGCCTAACTATGGCTACACCTTC.

V is TRBV9 and J is TRBJ2-5, with 13 bases that match TRBD2. The germline V gene encodes CDR1 SGDLS and CDR2 YYNGEE. V lost 0 bases and J lost 3; bases outside the gene matches: 11. The length of the CDR3 is 19 residues. In DNA form, the CDR3 reads TGTGCCAGCAGCGTAGAAGGAGGGGGACTAGCGGGGCATGAAGAGACCCAGTACTTC. As protein: CASSVEGGGLAGHEETQYF.

The chain carries TRBV2 and TRBJ1-1, with 7 bases matching TRBD1. Germline V gene lookup returns CDR1 SNHLY and CDR2 FYNNEI. V was clipped by 3 bases and J by 6 bases; unmatched bases: 4. The CDR3 runs to 13 residues. As DNA, the CDR3 is TGTGCCAGCAGTGACCAGGGGGTGCCTGAAGCTTTCTTT. Its protein is CASSDQGVPEAFF.

V gene TRBV21-1 combines with J gene TRBJ2-7; the table's D call, TRBD2, has no DNA check behind it. TRBV21-1 is given as a pseudogene. The CDR3 extends over 14 amino acids. The CDR3 sequence is CASRLGGRDYEQYF. As DNA, the CDR3 is TGTGCCAGCCGCCTCGGGGGGAGGGACTACGAGCAGTACTTC.

This sequence joins TRBV9 and TRBJ2-5; D unclear. V gave up 3 bases and J gave up 5 bases, with 17 bases separating them. The CDR3 is 15 amino acids. CDR1 SGDLS and CDR2 YYNGEE come from the germline V gene. As DNA, the CDR3 is TGTGCCAGCAGCGCGATGACTGGCTTGGGTGAGACCCAGTACTTC. As protein: CASSAMTGLGETQYF.

J is TRBJ2-3 and V is TRBV7-6; 13 nucleotides agree with TRBD2. Germline values: CDR1 SGHVS, CDR2 FNYEAQ. This CDR3 region has 15 residues. V was clipped by 5 bases and J by 3 bases; unmatched bases: 2. The CDR3 DNA sequence: TGTGCCAGCAGCATGGGACTAGCGGGAACAGATACGCAGTATTTT. It specifies CASSMGLAGTDTQYF.

This sequence joins TRBV28 and TRBJ2-7, with 11 positions matching TRBD2. The CDR3 runs to 15 residues. Germline trimming cut 5 bases from V and 7 bases from J; bases unmatched to any gene: 10. Germline V CDR1 and CDR2: MDHEN, SYDVKM. This chain's CDR3 is CASSDTGTSGREQYF. The DNA of the CDR3 is TGTGCCAGCAGTGATACCGGGACTAGCGGTCGTGAGCAGTACTTC. Using reference TRBV28 and TRBJ2-7 for the parts outside the CDR3, the full variable domain is DVKVTQSSRYLVKRTGEKVFLECVQDMDHENMFWYRQDPGLGLRLIYFSYDVKMKEKGDIPEGYSVSREKKERFSLILESASTNQTSMYLCASSDTGTSGREQYFGPGTRLTVT.

V usage is TRBV9 and J usage is TRBJ2-7; 7 positions match TRBD2. This CDR3 spans 15 amino acids. J gave up 1 base and V 2 bases, and 6 bases lay outside the gene matches. Germline values: CDR1 SGDLS, CDR2 YYNGEE. CDR3 nucleotides: TGTGCCAGCAGCGTCTCCGGGACTATTTCCTACGAGCAGTACTTC. Its translation is CASSVSGTISYEQYF.

The chain is built from TRBV5-4 and TRBJ2-7; 7 positions agree with TRBD1. The germline CDR1 and CDR2 sequences are SGHNT and YYREEE (reference sequence). Trimming at V came to 4 bases and at J to 1 base, leaving 14 bases not matched to a gene. The CDR3 has 17 amino acids. The CDR3 loop reads CASSVNSGTEFSYEQYF. CDR3 sequence (DNA): TGTGCCAGCAGCGTCAATTCCGGGACAGAGTTTTCCTACGAGCAGTACTTC. Using reference TRBV5-4 and TRBJ2-7 for the parts outside the CDR3, the full variable domain is ETGVTQSPTHLIKTRGQQVTLRCSSQSGHNTVSWYQQALGQGPQFIFQYYREEENGRGNFPPRFSGLQFPNYSSELNVNALELDDSALYLCASSVNSGTEFSYEQYFGPGTRLTVT.

A note on this clone: A read error may produce the germline difference seen at one junction end. The V gene is TRBV7-9, the J gene TRBJ1-1; 11 bases line up with TRBD1. Germline V gene sequence: CDR1 SEHNR, CDR2 FQNEAQ (reference sequence). This CDR3 comprises 16 residues. The CDR3 DNA is TGCGCCAGCAGCCAAGATTATGGGACAGGGGGCACTGAAGCTTTCTTT. Its protein product is CASSQDYGTGGTEAFF.

There are a few counts of this clone. The rearrangement joins TRBV2 to TRBJ2-7; the D is unclear. V was shortened by 0 bases and J by 7 bases, with 7 bases between the two germline ends. The V gene's germline CDR1 is SNHLY and CDR2 FYNNEI. This CDR3 region has 12 residues. In DNA form, the CDR3 reads TGTGCCAGCAGTGAAGCGACACGGGAGCAGTACTTC. This gives the protein CASSEATREQYF. Complete variable domain (other parts from reference TRBV2 and TRBJ2-7): EPEVTQTPSHQVTQMGQEVILRCVPISNHLYFYWYRQILGQKVEFLVSFYNNEISEKSEIFDDQFSVERPDGSNFTLKIRSTKLEDSAMYFCASSEATREQYFGPGTRLTVT.

The sample holds one count of this clone. This chain links TRBV5-4 with TRBJ2-1, with 7 bases lining up with TRBD2. The junction had 6 bases not matched to a gene; V was cut back by 0 bases and J by 6 bases. The CDR3 loop spans 15 amino acids. Looked up from germline, CDR1 is SGHNT and CDR2 is YYREEE (reference sequence). The CDR3 is CASSLGAGSGNEQFF. Written as DNA, the CDR3 is TGTGCCAGCAGCTTGGGAGCGGGGAGTGGCAATGAGCAGTTCTTC.

The rearrangement joins TRBV2 to TRBJ1-3, with D possibly TRBD1 on 6 matching bases. Per the germline V gene, CDR1 is SNHLY and CDR2 is FYNNEI. The CDR3 sequence is 14 residues long. V was cut by 10 bases and J by 0 bases, with 13 bases left in between. The CDR3 DNA follows: TGTGCCACCAGAATCAGGGGCTCTGGAAACACCATATATTTT. Its translation is CATRIRGSGNTIYF.

This clone appeared once. The chain's CDR3 is CAMKTQTGGTGELFF. CDR3 sequence (DNA): TGTGCCATGAAAACTCAGACGGGGGGGACCGGGGAGCTGTTTTTT. The V and J genes are TRBV10-3 and TRBJ2-2; 8 positions agree with TRBD2. Germline loops: CDR1 ENHRY, CDR2 SYGVKD. V dropped 9 bases and J dropped 5; count of bases not matched to a gene: 11. The CDR3 is 15 residues long.

This clone was picked up one time. The V gene is TRBV19, the J gene TRBJ1-1; TRBD1 agrees at 7 bases. The V and J ends lost 3 bases and 2 bases, in that order; junction bases with no gene match: 12. The CDR3 extends over 17 amino acids. Germline CDR1 reads LNHDA; CDR2 reads SQIVND (reference sequence). The CDR3 region has the DNA TGTGCCAGTAGTATTACCTTTGGACAGGCTTTAAACACTGAAGCTTTCTTT. This translates into CASSITFGQALNTEAFF.

The chain has TRBV29-1 and TRBJ2-5; no firm D call. Germline CDR1 SQVTM, CDR2 ANQGSEA. CDR3 length: 12 amino acids. V was clipped by 4 bases and J by 0 bases, with 6 bases between them. This CDR3 reads CSVGFNQETQYF. As DNA, the CDR3 is TGCAGCGTTGGTTTCAACCAAGAGACCCAGTACTTC.

The chain has TRBV2 and TRBJ2-2; a possible D gene is TRBD1 (5 bases). The V end lost 7 bases, the J end lost 1 base, and 10 bases lay between the germline ends. This CDR3 has 14 amino acids. Looked up from germline, CDR1 is SNHLY and CDR2 is FYNNEI. The CDR3 bases are TGTGCCAGCAAAGGGGATTGGAACACCGGGGAGCTGTTTTTT. This gives the protein CASKGDWNTGELFF.

J is TRBJ2-3 and V is TRBV28; the match to TRBD2 covers 11 bases. The V gene end was trimmed by 2 bases and the J gene end by 5 bases; junction bases not matched to a gene: 3. Germline V gene sequence: CDR1 MDHEN, CDR2 SYDVKM. This CDR3 is 15 amino acids long. The CDR3 sequence: CASSLLAGGIDTQYF. DNA of the CDR3: TGTGCCAGCAGTTTACTAGCGGGAGGTATAGATACGCAGTATTTT.

The chain carries TRBV2 and TRBJ2-7; D ambiguous. Germline V lookup: CDR1 SNHLY, CDR2 FYNNEI. V was shortened by 1 base and J by 1 base, with 11 bases between the two germline ends. The length of the CDR3 is 15 residues. CDR3 bases: TGTGCCAGCAGTGAAGGCGGCGCTTTTTCCTACGAGCAGTACTTC. The encoded protein is CASSEGGAFSYEQYF. Looking up the rest from reference TRBV2 and TRBJ2-7 gives the full variable domain: EPEVTQTPSHQVTQMGQEVILRCVPISNHLYFYWYRQILGQKVEFLVSFYNNEISEKSEIFDDQFSVERPDGSNFTLKIRSTKLEDSAMYFCASSEGGAFSYEQYFGPGTRLTVT.

The chain has TRBV4-3 and TRBJ2-1, with D possibly being TRBD2 (6 bases). The CDR3 is made up of 18 amino acids. CDR1 and CDR2 (germline): LGHNA, YSLEER. Trimming pared 0 bases from V and 2 bases from J, leaving 17 bases between. The CDR3 sequence: CASSQDGTAGGTYNEQFF. The DNA of the CDR3 is TGCGCCAGCAGCCAAGATGGTACGGCGGGCGGGACCTACAATGAGCAGTTCTTC.

This chain connects TRBV9 to TRBJ2-3; TRBD2 matches 13 bases. Unmatched junction bases numbered 5, after V lost 0 bases and J lost 4 bases. This CDR3 spans 17 amino acids. Germline V lookup: CDR1 SGDLS, CDR2 YYNGEE. Here the CDR3 DNA reads TGTGCCAGCAGCGTAGATGCGGGACTAGCGGGATCAGATACGCAGTATTTT. It translates to CASSVDAGLAGSDTQYF.

The genes are TRBV9 and TRBJ2-1; D possibly corresponds to TRBD2 (6 bases). The V end lost 0 bases, the J end lost 0 bases, and 16 bases lay between the germline ends. CDR3 length: 18 amino acids. Germline CDR1 reads SGDLS; CDR2 reads YYNGEE. The CDR3 is CASSVGGLAMSSYNEQFF. DNA of the CDR3: TGTGCCAGCAGCGTAGGAGGTCTAGCGATGAGCTCCTACAATGAGCAGTTCTTC.

The chain has TRBV7-8 and TRBJ2-3; 9 bases line up with TRBD1. V lost 6 bases to trimming and J lost 5 bases; unmatched junction nucleotides: 6. Germline V CDR1 and CDR2: SGHVS, FQNEAQ. This CDR3 is built from 14 residues. CDR3 nucleotide sequence: TGTGCCAGCAGTCCGACAGGGGGGCAAGATACGCAGTATTTT. Residues: CASSPTGGQDTQYF.

The table lists this clone with a count of one. The chain links TRBV5-1 to TRBJ2-3; TRBD1 matches at 10 bases. V dropped 4 bases and J dropped 2; count of bases not matched to a gene: 7. CDR1 and CDR2 (germline): SGHRS, YFSETQ. This CDR3 is built from 16 residues. The CDR3, as DNA: TGCGCCAGCAGCCCGGCTGGGACAGGGGACACAGATACGCAGTATTTT. Protein sequence: CASSPAGTGDTDTQYF.